The 28 T cell receptor beta chains listed next were all sequenced from one sample in a study of cytomegalovirus exposure and HLA in healthy donors. It was with 60 Vbeta and 13 Jbeta primers that the PCR ran. Clones were sequenced by immunoSEQ multiplex PCR, and TCRdb holds only the in-frame ones, with some missing. The sample consists of some 170,000 clones, 80% of them appearing once. Sequencing was carried out using PBMCs. These receptor sequences come from a young man in good health and CMV-seropositive.

This clone has more than one count but fewer than ten. The chain couples TRBV6-5 to TRBJ2-1; 8 bases are shared with TRBD1. The CDR3 runs 13 residues. From germline, CDR1 is MNHEY and CDR2 SVGAGI. The J segment lost 6 bases and the V segment lost 5 bases, leaving 3 bases of the junction unmatched. CDR3 nucleotide sequence: TGTGCCAGCAGTCCCGGACAGGGCAATGAGCAGTTCTTC. Its protein product is CASSPGQGNEQFF.

The DNA for the CDR3 is TGTGCCAGCAGCGCCGGGACTAGTGGGGGGAATGAGCAGTTCTTC. Residues: CASSAGTSGGNEQFF. The V gene is TRBV9, the J gene TRBJ2-1, with 8 bases matching TRBD2. The CDR3 consists of 15 residues. V shed 3 bases, J shed 7 bases, and the junction held 9 bases outside the gene matches. Germline-derived CDR1 and CDR2 are SGDLS and YYNGEE.

The genes are TRBV7-9 and TRBJ1-2; 8 nucleotides line up with TRBD1. Germline CDR1 reads SEHNR; CDR2 reads FQNEAQ (reference sequence). V lost 4 bases to trimming and J lost 5 bases; unmatched junction nucleotides: 9. This CDR3 spans 15 amino acids. The CDR3 nucleotides are TGTGCCAGCAGCTCTAGCCAGGACAGGGAGTATGGCTACACCTTC. Translated: CASSSSQDREYGYTF.

This clone was counted a single time. The chain joins TRBV9 to TRBJ2-7, with 7 bases fitting TRBD2. Losses at the gene ends were 4 bases for V and 5 bases for J; bases not matched to a gene: 9. The length of the CDR3 is 14 residues. In germline, CDR1 is SGDLS, CDR2 YYNGEE. The CDR3: CASSPMGGVNEQYF. The CDR3 DNA follows: TGTGCCAGCAGCCCAATGGGAGGGGTTAACGAGCAGTACTTC.

This chain uses TRBV14 with TRBJ1-5; a weak D match, TRBD1 (5 bases). This CDR3 is 14 amino acids long. Looked up from germline, CDR1 is SGHDN and CDR2 is FVKESK. The germline V and J ends were trimmed by 4 bases and 7 bases, with 14 bases remaining between them. DNA for the CDR3: TGTGCCAGCAGCCTTGGGGGGGTCGGGCAGCCCCAGCATTTT. This encodes CASSLGGVGQPQHF. Based on the CDR3 plus reference TRBV14 and TRBJ1-5, the full variable domain is EAGVTQFPSHSVIEKGQTVTLRCDPISGHDNLYWYRRVMGKEIKFLLHFVKESKQDESGMPNNRFLAERTGGTYSTLKVQPAELEDSGVYFCASSLGGVGQPQHFGDGTRLSIL.

The chain links TRBV19 to TRBJ1-1; 9 positions match TRBD1. The CDR3 extends over 16 amino acids. With 5 bases clipped from V and 5 bases from J, the junction kept 12 bases outside the gene matches. CDR1 and CDR2 (germline): LNHDA, SQIVND (reference sequence). CDR3 in amino acids: CASSSSGQGGRTEAFF. CDR3 nucleotides: TGTGCCAGTAGTTCTTCGGGACAGGGCGGCAGAACTGAAGCTTTCTTT.

The chain has TRBV4-1 and TRBJ2-7; 7 bases are a match to TRBD1. This CDR3 is built from 15 residues. Germline-derived CDR1 and CDR2 are MGHRA and YSYEKL. V shed 4 bases and J 2 bases; nucleotides not matched to a gene: 8. In DNA, the CDR3 is TGCGCCAGCAGCCCTGGGGACAGTTTGACCTACGAGCAGTACTTC. Translated: CASSPGDSLTYEQYF.

This clone has a single count. This chain joins TRBV2 and TRBJ1-4, with D possibly being TRBD1 (5 bases). CDR3 length: 14 amino acids. Germline V gene sequence: CDR1 SNHLY, CDR2 FYNNEI. V lost 7 bases and J 0 bases, leaving 9 bases between the germline ends. The CDR3 region is CASNQGSTNEKLFF. CDR3 DNA: TGTGCCAGCAATCAGGGATCAACTAATGAAAAACTGTTTTTT.

This chain connects TRBV27 to TRBJ1-1; 9 bases map to TRBD1. This CDR3 contains 11 residues. After removal of 6 bases from V and 10 bases from J, the junction contained 3 bases not matched to a gene. Per germline, CDR1 MNHEY and CDR2 SMNVEV (reference sequence). The CDR3 nucleotides are TGTGCCAGCAGCTCACAGGGGGCAGCTTTCTTT. It translates to CASSSQGAAFF.

The chain joins TRBV5-6 to TRBJ2-5; perhaps TRBD2 as D (5 bases). This CDR3 has 17 residues. V lost 0 bases, J lost 0 bases, and 15 bases lay in between. Germline lookup yields CDR1 SGHDT and CDR2 YYEEEE. CDR3 DNA sequence: TGTGCCAGCAGCTTGGATTTGCAACGGAGGTACCAAGAGACCCAGTACTTC. It specifies CASSLDLQRRYQETQYF.

There are a few counts of this clone. J is TRBJ1-1 and V is TRBV5-6; D is unclear. The CDR3 has 14 residues. Trimming shortened V by 3 bases and J by 1 base, and 10 bases separated the two germline ends. The germline V gene encodes CDR1 SGHDT and CDR2 YYEEEE. DNA for the CDR3: TGTGCCAGCAGCTCAGTTTCAGGGAACACTGAAGCTTTCTTT. This translates into CASSSVSGNTEAFF.

Concerning this clone itself: Other nucleotide sequences from this sample produce the same CDR3. V usage is TRBV20-1 and J usage is TRBJ2-7; possible D gene TRBD1, 6 bases. Trimming stripped 6 bases from V and 2 bases from J, with 8 bases between. The germline gives CDR1 DFQATT, CDR2 SNEGSKA (reference sequence). This CDR3 contains 11 residues. This chain's CDR3 is CSARGPYEQYF. In nucleotides, the CDR3 is TGCAGTGCCAGGGGCCCCTACGAGCAGTACTTC.

This chain links TRBV6-5 with TRBJ1-1; D gene ambiguous. The CDR3 has 16 amino acids. The germline V gene has CDR1 MNHEY and CDR2 SVGAGI. With 4 bases removed from V and 2 bases from J, the gap between germline ends came to 17 bases. The CDR3 loop reads CASSSQPGLLNTEAFF. CDR3 coding DNA: TGTGCCAGCAGTTCTCAGCCAGGACTCCTCAACACTGAAGCTTTCTTT.

Note on this clone: Because it lacks the conserved phenylalanine or tryptophan at the end, this CDR3 is likely a read error. The rearrangement joins TRBV9 to TRBJ1-6; 7 bases line up with TRBD1. The CDR3 runs to 15 residues. Unmatched junction bases numbered 3, after V lost 0 bases and J lost 6 bases. The germline V gene encodes CDR1 SGDLS and CDR2 YYNGEE. In nucleotides, the CDR3 is TGTGCCAGCAGCGTAGGGGGGACAGCTAATTCACCCCTCCACCTT. Protein product: CASSVGGTANSPLHL.

The rearrangement joins TRBV5-6 to TRBJ1-2, with D tentatively TRBD1 (5 bases). This CDR3 comprises 13 residues. Germline V CDR1 and CDR2: SGHDT, YYEEEE. V lost 0 bases, J lost 8 bases, and 11 bases lay in between. The CDR3: CASSLGSGIGYTF. CDR3 DNA: TGTGCCAGCAGCTTGGGTTCAGGGATCGGCTACACCTTC.

This clone was seen a few times. The chain employs TRBV7-2 and TRBJ2-3, with TRBD1 matching 9 bases. The germline CDR1 and CDR2 sequences are SGHTA and FQGNSA. The CDR3 has 17 amino acids. J lost 0 bases, V lost 5 bases, and 9 bases had no gene match. CDR3 coding DNA: TGTGCCAGCAGCATGCCTTGGGACAGGGCAAGCACAGATACGCAGTATTTT. As protein: CASSMPWDRASTDTQYF.

The V call is TRBV2, the J call TRBJ1-1; D perhaps matches TRBD1 (5 bases). Germline-derived CDR1 and CDR2 are SNHLY and FYNNEI. V lost 4 bases to trimming and J lost 10 bases, with 10 bases between them. The CDR3 runs to 11 residues. The CDR3 loop reads CASSVRVGAFF. CDR3 nucleotides: TGTGCCAGCAGTGTCAGGGTAGGAGCTTTCTTT. Combining the CDR3 with reference TRBV2 and TRBJ1-1 gives the whole variable domain EPEVTQTPSHQVTQMGQEVILRCVPISNHLYFYWYRQILGQKVEFLVSFYNNEISEKSEIFDDQFSVERPDGSNFTLKIRSTKLEDSAMYFCASSVRVGAFFGQGTRLTVV.

V gene TRBV6-5 combines with J gene TRBJ1-2; D ambiguous. With 5 bases removed from V and 8 bases from J, the gap between germline ends came to 15 bases. The CDR3 is 13 amino acids. Germline V lookup: CDR1 MNHEY, CDR2 SVGAGI. For the CDR3, the DNA is TGTGCCAGCAGTGGCCGCGGGCGGCTAGGCTACACCTTC. This codes for CASSGRGRLGYTF.

This rearrangement joins TRBV5-5 to TRBJ2-7; possible D gene TRBD1, 5 bases. The ends were cut back, 2 bases at V and 3 bases at J, with 15 bases in the middle. Per germline, CDR1 SGHKS and CDR2 YYEKEE (reference sequence). This CDR3 region has 15 residues. The CDR3 loop is CASSFGLGDLYEQYF. Here the CDR3 DNA reads TGTGCCAGCAGCTTCGGCTTAGGGGATCTCTACGAGCAGTACTTC.

This clone turned up a few times. The rearrangement joins TRBV7-9 to TRBJ2-7; unclear D gene. CDR3 size: 12 residues. Trimming shortened V by 4 bases and J by 4 bases, and 8 bases separated the two germline ends. Germline values: CDR1 SEHNR, CDR2 FQNEAQ (reference sequence). CDR3 sequence: CASSYSFYEQYF. The CDR3 DNA is TGTGCCAGCAGCTATTCATTTTACGAGCAGTACTTC. The entire variable domain, with the rest obtained from reference TRBV7-9 and TRBJ2-7, is as follows: DTGVSQNPRHKITKRGQNVTFRCDPISEHNRLYWYRQTLGQGPEFLTYFQNEAQLEKSRLLSDRFSAERPKGSFSTLEIQRTEQGDSAMYLCASSYSFYEQYFGPGTRLTVT.

The sample holds one count of this clone. V gene TRBV28 combines with J gene TRBJ1-2, with 7 positions matching TRBD1. The germline V gene has CDR1 MDHEN and CDR2 SYDVKM. J gave up 6 bases and V 4 bases, and 5 bases lay outside the gene matches. CDR3 length: 13 residues. DNA for the CDR3: TGTGCCAGCAGTTCCCCAGGGGGAAATGGCTACACCTTC. Protein sequence: CASSSPGGNGYTF.

The V gene is TRBV6-5, the J gene TRBJ2-7, with TRBD1 as a possible D gene (5 bases). CDR1 MNHEY and CDR2 SVGAGI come from the germline V gene. The CDR3 runs to 14 residues. The V end was cut by 6 bases, the J end by 3 bases, with 15 bases between. The CDR3 DNA sequence: TGTGCCAGCAGCATGCGGCAGGGCAACTACGAGCAGTACTTC. Translating it yields CASSMRQGNYEQYF.

The V and J genes are TRBV27 and TRBJ2-1; tentatively, D is TRBD1 (6 bases). Germline V gives CDR1 MNHEY, CDR2 SMNVEV (reference sequence). V dropped 3 bases and J dropped 5 bases, with 17 bases sitting between them. The CDR3 totals 16 residues. CDR3 sequence: CASSFIQGPLHNEQFF. CDR3 DNA: TGTGCCAGCAGTTTTATTCAGGGGCCATTACACAATGAGCAGTTCTTC.

V gene TRBV14 combines with J gene TRBJ1-4; 8 nucleotides agree with TRBD1. CDR1 is SGHDN, CDR2 FVKESK, per germline. Trimming took 4 bases from V and 7 from J; bases not matched to a gene: 8. The CDR3 totals 15 residues. For the CDR3, the DNA is TGTGCCAGCAGCCCCCGGACAGGGCTTGGTGAAAAACTGTTTTTT. Translation: CASSPRTGLGEKLFF.

This clone was detected once. CDR3: CASSAGTANNSPLHF. CDR3 bases: TGTGCCAGCAGTGCCGGGACAGCCAATAATTCACCCCTCCACTTT. This rearrangement joins TRBV28 to TRBJ1-6; 7 bases map to TRBD1. This CDR3 is built from 15 residues. Germline V lookup: CDR1 MDHEN, CDR2 SYDVKM. The ends lost 5 bases at V and 5 bases at J; junction bases unmatched: 6.

The chain combines TRBV7-2 with TRBJ1-2; possibly TRBD1 for D (5 bases). The CDR3 sequence is 15 residues long. The germline V and J ends were trimmed by 2 bases and 7 bases, with 17 bases remaining between them. Germline V gene sequence: CDR1 SGHTA, CDR2 FQGNSA. In DNA form, the CDR3 reads TGTGCCAGCAGCTTACCACAGGAGCGGGTGGGTGGCTACACCTTC. It specifies CASSLPQERVGGYTF.

The rearrangement links TRBV18 to TRBJ2-2, with a tentative D call TRBD2 (6 bases). This CDR3 is 14 amino acids long. V was clipped by 3 bases and J by 5 bases, with 10 bases between them. The V gene's germline CDR1 is KGHSH and CDR2 LQKENI. The CDR3 DNA follows: TGTGCCAGCTCACCTCTGGCGGGGACCGGGGAGCTGTTTTTT. Translating gives CASSPLAGTGELFF.

V and J are TRBV5-6 and TRBJ1-4, with 7 bases that match TRBD1. There are 14 residues in the CDR3. From germline, CDR1 is SGHDT and CDR2 YYEEEE. V was clipped by 0 bases and J by 10 bases; unmatched bases: 6. The DNA for the CDR3 is TGTGCCAGCAGCTTGGGACAGGGTGATGGAAAACTGTTTTTT. It encodes CASSLGQGDGKLFF. The full variable domain, rest sourced from reference TRBV5-6 and TRBJ1-4, is DAGVTQSPTHLIKTRGQQVTLRCSPKSGHDTVSWYQQALGQGPQFIFQYYEEEERQRGNFPDRFSGHQFPNYSSELNVNALLLGDSALYLCASSLGQGDGKLFFGSGTQLSVL.